This T cell receptor (beta chain) was recorded in a study of blood T cells in healthy people across ages. This clonotype was counted only a few times. No antigen is known for it. General observations from the study: Both naive CD4+ cell counts and diversity were greater in long-lived donors than in aged donors.

Together with a sample-barcoded 5' primer, a J-beta primer mix was included in a second PCR lasting roughly 6 to 12 cycles. Every cDNA was tagged by a template-switch adaptor with 12 random nucleotides. TCRdb re-called the 5' RACE reads through MiXCR, storing one row per CDR3 protein. The sample lists around 870,000 distinct CDR3 sequences, around 26% occurring once. The TCR comes from a woman of 80 years or more in good health. Specimen: blood.

The CDR3 DNA follows: TGTGCCAGCAGCAAGAAGTGGACTGCGAACGAGCAGTACTTC. Residues: CASSKKWTANEQYF. The chain recombines TRBV21-1 with TRBJ2-7; the table calls TRBD2, which could not be checked here. TRBV21-1 is deemed a pseudogene. This CDR3 spans 14 amino acids.